This paragraph reports one T cell receptor (beta chain). Its specificity is not known. Losses at the gene ends were 0 bases for V and 2 bases for J; bases not matched to a gene: 9. CDR1 SGHVS and CDR2 FNYEAQ come from the germline V gene. This CDR3 is 18 amino acids long. The repertoire was sequenced with immunoSEQ multiplex PCR; TCRdb's copy has only in-frame clones and lacks some. The sample lists approximately 5,000 clones; about nine tenths were seen once. This entry belongs to a study of neoadjuvant nivolumab and ipilimumab in lung cancer. Points from the study as a whole: Only two of four nivolumab-treated tumors gained richness and clonality by surgery.

Sequenced material: blood, taken after neoadjuvant nivolumab, alone or with ipilimumab, at or shortly before surgery. V gene TRBV7-6 combines with J gene TRBJ2-2, with 7 bases fitting TRBD1. This TCR came from an adult with non-small cell lung cancer. Some clones in this sample may be carry-over from other donors' samples. CDR3 in amino acids: CASSLATGQAYNTGELFF. The CDR3 DNA reads as TGTGCCAGCAGCTTAGCAACAGGACAGGCTTACAACACCGGGGAGCTGTTTTTT.